These 31 T cell receptor beta chains originate from one sample sequenced in a study of blood T cell repertoires in COVID-19. Sequencing used immunoSEQ multiplex PCR; TCRdb keeps in-frame clones, though not all of them. The profile shows tens of thousands of clones, 90% to 95% of them singletons. The sample consisted of peripheral blood. These receptors came from a man aged 55 to 70 with active or convalescent COVID-19.

For this clone: Other DNA variants within this sample encode the same CDR3. The rearrangement uses TRBV28 and TRBJ1-2; D not resolved. CDR1 is MDHEN, CDR2 SYDVKM, per germline. This CDR3 spans 12 amino acids. Trimming took off 3 bases at V and 6 bases at J, with 8 bases between the two ends. The CDR3 protein is CASSFGVDGYTF. Here the CDR3 DNA reads TGTGCCAGCAGTTTCGGGGTTGATGGCTACACCTTC.

This chain uses TRBV7-9 with TRBJ2-7; 7 nucleotides align to TRBD1. CDR3 size: 15 residues. The germline CDR1 and CDR2 sequences are SEHNR and FQNEAQ (reference sequence). The trim removed 6 bases at V and 0 bases at J, leaving 8 bases unmatched. The CDR3 coding sequence is TGTGCCAGCAGTTTCCTAGGGGGCGGCTCCTACGAGCAGTACTTC. It translates to CASSFLGGGSYEQYF.

The J gene is TRBJ2-5, the V gene TRBV11-2; the match to TRBD2 covers 12 bases. The ends lost 5 bases at V and 5 bases at J; junction bases unmatched: 9. Per germline, CDR1 SGHAT and CDR2 FQNNGV. This CDR3 spans 16 amino acids. CDR3 coding DNA: TGTGCCAGCAGCCCAGATCGACTAGCGGGGGTCGAGACCCAGTACTTC. This encodes CASSPDRLAGVETQYF.

The DNA for the CDR3 is TGTGCCAGCAGTAATCCCCAATACACAGGGGCAGGCGCTGAAGCTTTCTTT. As protein: CASSNPQYTGAGAEAFF. The chain couples TRBV2 to TRBJ1-1, with 7 bases that match TRBD1. With V trimmed by 5 bases and J by 6 bases, 18 bases remained unmatched. This CDR3 spans 17 amino acids. Germline assignment: CDR1 SNHLY and CDR2 FYNNEI.

V usage is TRBV5-6 and J usage is TRBJ2-5; unclear D gene. With 4 bases removed from V and 0 bases from J, the gap between germline ends came to 16 bases. CDR3 size: 16 residues. From germline, CDR1 is SGHDT and CDR2 YYEEEE. The CDR3 spells CASSPLAVRYQETQYF. The CDR3 nucleotides are TGTGCCAGCAGCCCCCTGGCAGTCAGGTACCAAGAGACCCAGTACTTC.

The CDR3 protein is CASSPQAYRDTQYF. In nucleotides, the CDR3 is TGTGCCAGCAGTCCTCAGGCTTACCGGGATACGCAGTATTTT. The chain links TRBV27 to TRBJ2-3; D gene ambiguous. This CDR3 contains 14 residues. Between the trimmed V and J ends, which lost 5 bases and 6 bases, there was a span of 15 bases. Per the germline V gene, CDR1 is MNHEY and CDR2 is SMNVEV (reference sequence).

The chain is built from TRBV12-5 and TRBJ1-1; D not resolved. Germline V lookup: CDR1 LGHNT, CDR2 FRNRAP. V lost 4 bases and J 7 bases, leaving 22 bases between the germline ends. CDR3 length: 16 residues. The CDR3 is CASGSPPASARSEAFF. DNA for the CDR3: TGTGCTAGTGGTTCTCCTCCGGCCTCAGCTCGGAGTGAAGCTTTCTTT.

The V and J genes are TRBV6-2 or TRBV6-3 and TRBJ2-7; no definite D call. Trimming removed 4 bases at V and 1 base at J, with 5 bases between. Germline V gene data show CDR1 as MNHEY and CDR2 as SVGEGT. The CDR3 runs 12 residues. DNA of the CDR3: TGTGCCAGCAGTTCCCCATCCTACGAGCAGTACTTC. This encodes CASSSPSYEQYF.

The V gene is TRBV2, the J gene TRBJ1-1, with TRBD1 identical over 7 bases. V shed 8 bases, J shed 0 bases, and the junction held 6 bases outside the gene matches. Germline CDR1 reads SNHLY; CDR2 reads FYNNEI. This CDR3 contains 14 residues. CDR3 sequence reads: CASRGQAMNTEAFF. For the CDR3, the DNA is TGTGCCAGCCGCGGACAGGCAATGAACACTGAAGCTTTCTTT.

This clone has a single count. The chain is built from TRBV5-6 and TRBJ2-2; 9 bases are a match to TRBD1. CDR3 length: 18 amino acids. Trimming removed 4 bases from V and 8 bases from J; junction bases left unmatched: 18. Germline-derived CDR1 and CDR2 are SGHDT and YYEEEE. CDR3 bases: TGTGCCAGCAGCCTCCTTCTGGGACAGGGCTTCGAAGGGGGGGAGCTGTTTTTT. Protein sequence: CASSLLLGQGFEGGELFF.

This clone was picked up one time. This chain links TRBV3-1 (or the pseudogene TRBV3-2) with TRBJ2-3; 15 bases agree with TRBD2. CDR1 and CDR2 from the germline V gene are LGHDT and YNNKEL (reference sequence). V lost 4 bases and J lost 4; bases outside the gene matches: 15. The CDR3 is made up of 20 amino acids. Here the CDR3 reads CASSLGRTSGRALGADTQYF. CDR3 DNA sequence: TGTGCCAGCAGCCTAGGAAGGACTAGCGGGAGGGCCCTCGGGGCAGATACGCAGTATTTT.

Points on this clone: An end of the junction does not agree with germline; a read error may underlie this. V gene TRBV7-7 combines with J gene TRBJ1-3; tentative D call: TRBD1 (6 bases). The germline V gene encodes CDR1 SSHAT and CDR2 FNYEAQ (reference sequence). The CDR3 is 15 residues long. This chain's CDR3 is CASSPTGGPGNTIYF. CDR3 coding DNA: TGTGCTAGCAGCCCCACCGGGGGGCCTGGAAACACCATATATTTT.

The rearrangement links TRBV30 to TRBJ2-5; 8 nucleotides agree with TRBD2. This CDR3 region has 17 residues. Germline V gives CDR1 GTSNPN, CDR2 SVGIG (reference sequence). V gave up 4 bases and J gave up 4 bases; unmatched junction bases: 17. The DNA for the CDR3 is TGTGCCTGGAACCGACGCCTTGGGGTAGCGGGAAGAGAGACCCAGTACTTC. It yields the protein CAWNRRLGVAGRETQYF.

J is TRBJ2-1 and V is TRBV5-1, with D possibly TRBD2 on 6 matching bases. CDR1 and CDR2 from the germline V gene are SGHRS and YFSETQ. The CDR3 contains 12 residues. Trimming took off 7 bases at V and 9 bases at J, with 14 bases between the two ends. The CDR3 bases are TGCGCCAGCCGACGGGGAGCGGGTGAGCAGTTCTTC. Encoded protein: CASRRGAGEQFF.

The chain combines TRBV24-1 with TRBJ2-7, with D perhaps matching TRBD2 (6 bases). The germline V gene encodes CDR1 KGHDR and CDR2 SFDVKD. This CDR3 has 15 residues. Trimming stripped 2 bases from V and 6 bases from J, with 16 bases between. The CDR3 nucleotides read TGTGCCACCAGTGATTCGGGATCGGGACTCCTCGAGCAGTACTTC. Protein: CATSDSGSGLLEQYF.

This chain joins TRBV19 and TRBJ1-2; TRBD1 agrees at 8 bases. From germline, CDR1 is LNHDA and CDR2 SQIVND (reference sequence). The trim removed 8 bases at V and 8 bases at J, leaving 10 bases unmatched. The CDR3 extends over 13 amino acids. The CDR3 reads CASGYQGAGGYTF. DNA for the CDR3: TGTGCCAGTGGTTATCAGGGGGCTGGGGGCTACACCTTC.

This clone was seen a single time. The chain recombines TRBV7-9 with TRBJ2-1; 11 bases are shared with TRBD2. Trimming at V came to 6 bases and at J to 0 bases, leaving 7 bases not matched to a gene. Germline CDR1 SEHNR, CDR2 FQNEAQ (reference sequence). The CDR3 runs 17 residues. The CDR3 DNA reads TGTGCCAGCAGGTACGGACTAGCGGGCCTCTCCTACAATGAGCAGTTCTTC. This sequence encodes CASRYGLAGLSYNEQFF.

The chain employs TRBV19 and TRBJ1-3; D perhaps matches TRBD1 (5 bases). CDR1 is LNHDA, CDR2 SQIVND, per germline (reference sequence). This CDR3 is 15 amino acids long. V was pared by 6 bases and J by 0 bases, with 12 bases between. Written as DNA, the CDR3 is TGTGCCAGTAGCGACAGACGTAACTCTGGAAACACCATATATTTT. This translates into CASSDRRNSGNTIYF.

The chain carries TRBV2 and TRBJ1-1, with a possible D match to TRBD1 (5 bases). CDR3 length equals 16 residues. The germline gives CDR1 SNHLY, CDR2 FYNNEI. V was clipped by 4 bases and J by 3 bases, with 18 bases between them. The CDR3 coding sequence is TGTGCCAGCAGTGGCTCGCTCAGGTGGGGGGACACTGAAGCTTTCTTT. As protein: CASSGSLRWGDTEAFF.

The V call is TRBV3-1 (or the pseudogene TRBV3-2), the J call TRBJ2-1, with D maybe TRBD1 (6 bases). Trimming removed 4 bases from V and 15 bases from J, with 19 bases in between. Germline loops: CDR1 LGHDT, CDR2 YNNKEL (reference sequence). This CDR3 has 13 residues. The CDR3 sequence is CASSPGSHRVPFF. The DNA for the CDR3 is TGTGCCAGCAGCCCAGGCTCTCACAGGGTACCGTTCTTC.

J is TRBJ1-5 and V is TRBV2; 8 bases map to TRBD1. V shed 7 bases, J shed 4 bases, and the junction held 6 bases outside the gene matches. Germline V gene data show CDR1 as SNHLY and CDR2 as FYNNEI. The CDR3 consists of 14 residues. The DNA for the CDR3 is TGTGCCAGCATGAGGGACAGGACGAATCAGCCCCAGCATTTT. This translates into CASMRDRTNQPQHF.

The chain uses TRBV6-1 and TRBJ2-7; TRBD2 matches 7 bases. CDR3 length: 16 amino acids. The ends lost 2 bases at V and 3 bases at J; junction bases unmatched: 10. CDR1 MNHNS and CDR2 SASEGT come from the germline V gene. CDR3 nucleotides: TGTGCCAGCAGTGAACTACCTCCTGGGGGGGGCTACGAGCAGTACTTC. Translation: CASSELPPGGGYEQYF.

Only one count was recorded for this clone. The chain recombines TRBV5-4 with TRBJ1-1; D is ambiguous. The V gene lost 1 base and the J gene lost 8 bases, with 15 bases spanning the gap. The V gene's germline CDR1 is SGHNT and CDR2 YYREEE (reference sequence). The CDR3 sequence is 14 residues long. The CDR3 here is CASSLLTQSQEAFF. CDR3 DNA: TGTGCCAGCAGCTTGTTGACTCAGAGCCAAGAAGCTTTCTTT.

This chain links TRBV27 with TRBJ2-7, with D perhaps TRBD1 (6 bases). Germline CDR1 and CDR2: MNHEY and SMNVEV (reference sequence). V was shortened by 2 bases and J by 2 bases, with 10 bases between the two germline ends. The CDR3 spans 14 residues. The DNA for the CDR3 is TGTGCCAGCAGTTTAATCGCAGGGGCCTACGAGCAGTACTTC. Translated, it gives CASSLIAGAYEQYF.

The chain is built from TRBV4-1 and TRBJ2-7; TRBD1 matches 8 bases. V was pared by 5 bases and J by 6 bases, with 9 bases of the junction left unmatched. The CDR3 is 14 amino acids. Germline-derived CDR1 and CDR2 are MGHRA and YSYEKL. The CDR3 loop is CASSFRQGKGEQYF. The CDR3 DNA reads as TGCGCCAGCAGCTTCCGACAGGGGAAAGGCGAGCAGTACTTC.

This clone was picked up one time. This rearrangement joins TRBV6-5 to TRBJ2-7; 9 bases map to TRBD2. The CDR3 has 15 amino acids. The germline V gene encodes CDR1 MNHEY and CDR2 SVGAGI. V lost 6 bases, J lost 2 bases, and 8 bases stayed unmatched. The CDR3 DNA sequence: TGTGCCAGCAGCGTATCGCGGGGGGGAACCTACGAGCAGTACTTC. This gives the protein CASSVSRGGTYEQYF.

The rearrangement joins TRBV5-1 to TRBJ1-6; D call uncertain. The CDR3 has 15 residues. Germline V gene sequence: CDR1 SGHRS, CDR2 YFSETQ. V lost 3 bases and J 6 bases, leaving 13 bases between the germline ends. The CDR3 loop reads CASSSTEGSNSPLHF. For the CDR3, the DNA is TGCGCCAGCAGCTCAACTGAAGGGAGTAATTCACCCCTCCACTTT. Full variable domain (outside the CDR3, taken from reference TRBV5-1 and TRBJ1-6): KAGVTQTPRYLIKTRGQQVTLSCSPISGHRSVSWYQQTPGQGLQFLFEYFSETQRNKGNFPGRFSGRQFSNSRSEMNVSTLELGDSALYLCASSSTEGSNSPLHFGNGTRLTVT.

This clone is medium-sized (0.01 to 0.1%) within its sample. The rearrangement links TRBV6-1 to TRBJ2-1; 9 bases agree with TRBD1. V gave up 4 bases and J gave up 8 bases; unmatched junction bases: 12. Germline lookup yields CDR1 MNHNS and CDR2 SASEGT. The CDR3 sequence is 16 residues long. The CDR3 protein is CASSVGQGRGQDEQFF. CDR3 in DNA: TGTGCCAGCAGTGTGGGACAGGGTAGGGGTCAGGATGAGCAGTTCTTC.

The gene calls are TRBV27 and TRBJ2-3, with a weak D call TRBD2 (7 bases). CDR3 length equals 17 residues. Trimming stripped 0 bases from V and 2 bases from J, with 15 bases between. CDR1 is MNHEY, CDR2 SMNVEV, per germline (reference sequence). The chain's CDR3 is CASSLSGEGVLTDTQYF. The CDR3, as DNA: TGTGCCAGCAGTTTATCGGGGGAGGGGGTCCTCACAGATACGCAGTATTTT.

The rearrangement links TRBV10-3 to TRBJ1-1; D is unresolved. Trimming shortened V by 6 bases and J by 0 bases, and 11 bases separated the two germline ends. The CDR3 consists of 14 residues. CDR1 and CDR2 from the germline V gene are ENHRY and SYGVKD. CDR3 sequence (DNA): TGTGCCATCAGGGCAGGACTCATGAACACTGAAGCTTTCTTT. Protein product: CAIRAGLMNTEAFF.

The CDR3 is CATSGRGSNQPQHF. CDR3 in DNA: TGTGCCACCAGCGGGAGGGGTAGCAATCAGCCCCAGCATTTT. The chain combines TRBV24-1 with TRBJ1-5; tentatively, D is TRBD1 (5 bases). Trimming left V 7 bases short and J 0 bases short, with 9 bases between. CDR1 is KGHDR, CDR2 SFDVKD, per germline. This CDR3 is built from 14 residues.